This TCR beta chain was identified in a study of T cells in Graves' hyperthyroidism and ophthalmopathy. About the study: Any treatment followed the collection of peripheral blood at initial diagnosis. Points from the study as a whole: Blood also contained most expanded thyroid clonotypes above 0.001.

Among ophthalmopathy patients, the Clinical Activity Score reached at least 3, the NOSPECS grade reached at least 4, and duration remained under 3 months. This clonotype was observed a handful of times. No antigen is known for it. Trimming left V 2 bases short and J 1 base short, with 11 bases between. Germline assignment: CDR1 MNHNY and CDR2 SVGAGI (reference sequence). CDR3 length equals 15 residues. Amplified regions were TCR beta CDR3 sequences from RNA transcripts. Carried out on the TCR CDR3, a first-round RT-PCR used the HTBI primer set. TCRdb reprocessed the multiplex PCR reads with MiXCR, giving one entry per CDR3 protein. This table holds around 300,000 distinct CDR3 sequences, roughly 13% found once.

The J gene is TRBJ1-1, the V gene TRBV6-6, with D uncertain. The TCR was taken from a middle-aged woman with Graves' ophthalmopathy. The sample taken for sequencing was blood. In DNA form, the CDR3 reads TGTGCCAGCAGTTACCATGGGTTAGCGAACACTGAAGCTTTCTTT. This codes for CASSYHGLANTEAFF.